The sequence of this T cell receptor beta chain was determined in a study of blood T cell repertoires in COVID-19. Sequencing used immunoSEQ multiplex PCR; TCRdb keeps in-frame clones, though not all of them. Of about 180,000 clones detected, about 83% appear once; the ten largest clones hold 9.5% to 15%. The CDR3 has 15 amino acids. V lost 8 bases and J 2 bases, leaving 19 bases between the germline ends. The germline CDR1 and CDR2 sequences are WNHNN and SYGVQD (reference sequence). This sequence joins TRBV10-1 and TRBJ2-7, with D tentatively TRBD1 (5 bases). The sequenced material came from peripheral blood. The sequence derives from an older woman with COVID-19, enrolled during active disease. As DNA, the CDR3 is TGCGCCAGCTTATCCCCAAAGGGGTGGCCCTACGAGCAGTACTTC. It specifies CASLSPKGWPYEQYF.